The T cell receptor beta chain under discussion was sequenced for a study of blood T cell repertoires in COVID-19. This CDR3 spans 13 amino acids. Trimming at V came to 5 bases and at J to 4 bases, leaving 4 bases not matched to a gene. CDR1 and CDR2 (germline): WSHSY, SAAADI. Individuals drawn from 24 US areas were about 18 to 95 years old. The method was immunoSEQ multiplex PCR; TCRdb's version includes in-frame clones alone and lacks a portion of them. The table includes about 140,000 clones, just under 85% detected once. The sample comprised PBMCs or T cells enriched from blood (not recorded which). The sequence was collected from a woman between 35 and 50 years old who had recovered from COVID-19. The rearrangement uses TRBV10-2 and TRBJ1-1; 7 bases are shared with TRBD1. CDR3 residues: CASSLDRVTEAFF. CDR3 bases: TGCGCCAGCAGTCTAGACAGGGTCACTGAAGCTTTCTTT.